This TCR beta chain was sequenced in a study of blood T cell repertoires in COVID-19. Study summary: Specimens from acute and convalescent COVID-19 originated in the United States, Italy and Spain. T cells, B-cell-depleted T cells, or PBMCs provided the cDNA or gDNA that served as material.

Data came from immunoSEQ multiplex PCR; TCRdb stores just in-frame clones and leaves some out. The data hold just over 250,000 clones, with 87% observed a single time. Germline CDR1 KGHDR, CDR2 SFDVKD. The CDR3 spans 16 residues. V dropped 4 bases and J dropped 3 bases, with 18 bases sitting between them. This clonotype was obtained from a woman in her forties or fifties with acute or convalescent COVID-19. The chain recombines TRBV24-1 with TRBJ2-7; tentative D call: TRBD1 (6 bases). The material sequenced was peripheral blood. The CDR3 spells CATSENRQASYYEQYF. The CDR3 nucleotides read TGTGCCACCAGTGAAAATAGACAGGCCTCGTACTACGAGCAGTACTTC.